This TCR beta chain was sequenced for a study of technical replicates of blood from several donors. Assay used: immunoSEQ multiplex PCR; TCRdb lists only in-frame clones, some missing. The sample has 12,000 or so clones; almost 80% are singletons. This CDR3 has 16 residues. V lost 3 bases and J lost 0; bases outside the gene matches: 5. Germline V CDR1 and CDR2: SGHNT, YYREEE (reference sequence). The source material was PBMCs. The clonotype comes from a human donor in good health. The J gene is TRBJ2-2, the V gene TRBV5-4; 7 bases line up with TRBD2. CDR3 region: CASSSQRGANTGELFF. For the CDR3, the DNA is TGTGCCAGCAGCTCACAGCGGGGAGCGAACACCGGGGAGCTGTTTTTT.